This T cell receptor beta chain was sequenced in a study of blood T cell repertoires in COVID-19. This clone has just a few counts. Profiling relied on immunoSEQ multiplex PCR, and the TCRdb table lists in-frame clones only, not all of them. Among a few hundred thousand clones listed, 70% to 90% were seen once. Material for sequencing was peripheral blood. The source is a human donor in a cohort sampled during active COVID-19.

This chain's CDR3 is CASRQPQGFGYTF. The CDR3 coding sequence is TGTGCCAGCAGACAACCTCAGGGGTTCGGCTACACCTTC. The chain employs TRBV6-5 and TRBJ1-2; D possibly corresponds to TRBD1 (6 bases). The CDR3 sequence is 13 residues long. Per germline, CDR1 MNHEY and CDR2 SVGAGI. The V end was cut by 6 bases, the J end by 8 bases, with 16 bases between.